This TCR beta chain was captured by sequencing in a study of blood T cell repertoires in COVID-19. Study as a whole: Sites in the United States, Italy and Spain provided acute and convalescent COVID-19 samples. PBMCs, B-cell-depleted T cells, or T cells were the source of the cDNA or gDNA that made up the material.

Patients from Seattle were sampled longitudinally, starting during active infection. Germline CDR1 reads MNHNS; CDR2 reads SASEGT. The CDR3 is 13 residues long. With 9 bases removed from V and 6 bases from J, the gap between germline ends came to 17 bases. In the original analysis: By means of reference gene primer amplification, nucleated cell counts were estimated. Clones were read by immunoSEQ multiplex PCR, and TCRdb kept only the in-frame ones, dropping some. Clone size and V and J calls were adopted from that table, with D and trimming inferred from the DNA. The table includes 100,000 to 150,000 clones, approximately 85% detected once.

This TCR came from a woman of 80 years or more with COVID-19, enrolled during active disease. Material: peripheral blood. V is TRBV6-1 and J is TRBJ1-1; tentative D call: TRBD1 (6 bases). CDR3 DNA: TGTGCCAGTACAGGGTCGACGCGGGCTGAAGCTTTCTTT. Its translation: CASTGSTRAEAFF.